Below, one T cell receptor beta chain is given with its context. Its antigen is as yet unknown. CD4+ cells yielded CD45RA+ naive and CD45RA-negative memory subsets. This entry comes from a study of shared clonotypes between healthy human individuals. General observations from the study: Sharing of clonotypes among donors was expected to vary with sequencing depth. Naive subsets typically showed greater estimated richness than memory subsets.

The CDR3 contains 15 residues. Germline assignment: CDR1 MDHEN and CDR2 SYDVKM. Trimming took 5 bases from V and 3 from J, leaving 17 bases between them. Only in-frame clones appear in the TCRdb table, and some are missing; sequencing was by immunoSEQ multiplex PCR. Here the sample spans a few million clones, approximately 90% being singletons. The V call is TRBV28, the J call TRBJ2-7; the D gene is possibly TRBD2 (6 bases). This TCR was recovered from a man in his late teens or twenties in good health. Some clones in this sample may be carry-over from other donors' samples. Sequenced sample: naive CD4+ T cells from PBMCs. As for subset: CD45RA+ positively selected. The chain's CDR3 is CASSQHSGSGYEQYF. In DNA, the CDR3 is TGTGCCAGCAGTCAACACTCCGGGAGCGGCTACGAGCAGTACTTC.